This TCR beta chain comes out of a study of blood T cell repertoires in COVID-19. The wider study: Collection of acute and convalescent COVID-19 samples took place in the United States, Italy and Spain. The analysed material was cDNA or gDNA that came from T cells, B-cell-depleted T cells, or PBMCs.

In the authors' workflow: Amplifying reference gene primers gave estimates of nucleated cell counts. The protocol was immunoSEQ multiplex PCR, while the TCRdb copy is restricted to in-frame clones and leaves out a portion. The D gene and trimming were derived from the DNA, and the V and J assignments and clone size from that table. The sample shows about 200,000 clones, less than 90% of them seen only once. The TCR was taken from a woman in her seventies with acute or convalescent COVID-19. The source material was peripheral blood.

The CDR3 loop reads CASSLASAVNNNEQFF. CDR3 coding DNA: TGCGCCAGCAGCTTGGCCTCAGCGGTGAACAACAATGAGCAGTTCTTC. The V call is TRBV5-1, the J call TRBJ2-1; D is possibly TRBD2 (5 bases). This CDR3 is built from 16 residues. Trimming shortened V by 0 bases and J by 5 bases, and 15 bases separated the two germline ends. From germline, CDR1 is SGHRS and CDR2 YFSETQ.